This T cell receptor beta chain was captured by sequencing in a study of shared clonotypes between healthy human individuals. The V gene lost 4 bases and the J gene lost 3 bases, with 10 bases spanning the gap. The CDR3 covers 13 residues. Germline V gives CDR1 LGHNA, CDR2 YSLEER. Here immunoSEQ multiplex PCR was the method, and the copy in TCRdb shows in-frame clones only, minus some. Altogether nearly 2 million clones are present, just under 95% being singletons, with the ten largest covering more than 0.95%. It was CD45RO-negative cells, positively selected for CCR7, that made up naive CD8 cells, with terminally differentiated effector memory CD45RA+ cells excluded.

V usage is TRBV4-3 and J usage is TRBJ2-7; D possibly corresponds to TRBD2 (6 bases). This TCR derives from a man between 18 and 35 years old in good health. Source material: naive CD8+ T cells sorted from blood. The CDR3 spells CASSPGTYYEQYF. In DNA form, the CDR3 reads TGCGCCAGCAGCCCGGGGACTTACTACGAGCAGTACTTC.